The 32 T cell receptor beta chains below come from one sample, sequenced in a study of CD8 T cell repertoires and HIV-1 epitope variants. Repertoires were generated with immunoSEQ multiplex PCR, while TCRdb's copy carries only in-frame clones and drops some. The sample has about 90,000 clones, more than 65% seen once. The sequencing sample was made of uncultured baseline CD8+ T cells from peripheral blood mononuclear cells (PBMCs). Every receptor here comes from a male donor with HIV.

The chain is built from TRBV19 and TRBJ2-1; D unclear. The V gene lost 7 bases and the J gene lost 7 bases, with 20 bases spanning the gap. Germline values: CDR1 LNHDA, CDR2 SQIVND (reference sequence). The CDR3 is made up of 15 amino acids. The CDR3 is CASTSPYRLGNEQFF. In DNA, the CDR3 is TGTGCCAGTACCTCTCCGTACCGCCTTGGGAATGAGCAGTTCTTC.

The chain couples TRBV9 to TRBJ2-3; D possibly corresponds to TRBD1 (6 bases). CDR3 length: 12 residues. Germline values: CDR1 SGDLS, CDR2 YYNGEE. Trimming pared 4 bases from V and 8 bases from J, leaving 11 bases between. DNA of the CDR3: TGTGCCAGCAGCCCACAGGGTTTTACGCAGTATTTT. It encodes CASSPQGFTQYF.

The chain combines TRBV5-1 with TRBJ2-7; D not resolved. Germline CDR1 SGHRS, CDR2 YFSETQ. V shed 0 bases and J shed 1 base, with 11 bases lying between them. The CDR3 has 15 residues. The CDR3 here is CASSLDGSESYEQYF. The CDR3 nucleotides read TGCGCCAGCAGCTTGGATGGCAGCGAATCCTACGAGCAGTACTTC. The full variable domain, with the rest looked up from reference TRBV5-1 and TRBJ2-7, is KAGVTQTPRYLIKTRGQQVTLSCSPISGHRSVSWYQQTPGQGLQFLFEYFSETQRNKGNFPGRFSGRQFSNSRSEMNVSTLELGDSALYLCASSLDGSESYEQYFGPGTRLTVT.

In its sample, this clone was seen a few times. J is TRBJ1-3 and V is TRBV21-1; the table's D call, TRBD1, has no DNA check behind it. TRBV21-1 is termed a pseudogene. This CDR3 is built from 16 residues. CDR3 coding DNA: TGTGCCAGCAGCAGCCTGGACACGAGCTCTGGAAACACCATATATTTT. Amino acid sequence: CASSSLDTSSGNTIYF.

The chain couples TRBV5-1 to TRBJ2-7; tentative D call: TRBD2 (6 bases). V was cut by 4 bases and J by 0 bases, with 17 bases left in between. Germline-derived CDR1 and CDR2 are SGHRS and YFSETQ. The length of the CDR3 is 16 residues. The CDR3 region has the DNA TGCGCCAGCAGCCAGACCGGAGGGGCCTCCTCCTACGAGCAGTACTTC. As protein: CASSQTGGASSYEQYF.

This clone turned up a few times. V gene TRBV29-1 combines with J gene TRBJ1-1; TRBD1 matches 7 bases. Germline values: CDR1 SQVTM, CDR2 ANQGSEA. Losses at the gene ends were 7 bases for V and 0 bases for J; bases not matched to a gene: 5. This CDR3 comprises 13 residues. DNA for the CDR3: TGCAGCGCCAGGGGACAGATGAACACTGAAGCTTTCTTT. Translating it yields CSARGQMNTEAFF.

The sample holds one count of this clone. The chain has TRBV7-2 and TRBJ2-7; perhaps TRBD1 as D (6 bases). V lost 1 base and J lost 3, with 10 bases in between. Germline V gene lookup returns CDR1 SGHTA and CDR2 FQGNSA. This CDR3 has 14 amino acids. In DNA, the CDR3 is TGTGCCAGCAGCTTAGGGACAGAGATCTACGAGCAGTACTTC. Its protein is CASSLGTEIYEQYF.

The V gene is TRBV6-5, the J gene TRBJ2-3, with D tentatively TRBD1 (6 bases). Trimming cost V 5 bases and J 5 bases, with 14 bases left between them. The CDR3 runs 14 residues. In germline, CDR1 is MNHEY, CDR2 SVGAGI. The CDR3 region is CASSPQGSGDTQYF. In nucleotides, the CDR3 is TGTGCCAGCAGTCCCCAGGGGAGCGGAGATACGCAGTATTTT.

The J gene is TRBJ1-5, the V gene TRBV5-1; no clear D gene. V was cut by 4 bases and J by 2 bases, with 7 bases left in between. The length of the CDR3 is 13 residues. From germline, CDR1 is SGHRS and CDR2 YFSETQ. CDR3 nucleotides: TGCGCCAGCAGCGCGAAGGGCAATCAGCCCCAGCATTTT. It encodes CASSAKGNQPQHF.

Written as DNA, the CDR3 is TGTGCCAGCAGTTTTATACCGGGACAGCATCTCTACGAGCAGTACTTC. Its translation: CASSFIPGQHLYEQYF. The rearrangement uses TRBV28 and TRBJ2-7, with 7 nucleotides matching TRBD1. The trim removed 3 bases at V and 3 bases at J, leaving 11 bases unmatched. CDR3 size: 16 residues. Germline CDR1 MDHEN, CDR2 SYDVKM.

The chain employs TRBV18 and TRBJ1-2, with D maybe TRBD1 (5 bases). Trimming took off 0 bases at V and 0 bases at J, with 8 bases between the two ends. CDR1 is KGHSH, CDR2 LQKENI, per germline. This CDR3 is 15 amino acids long. CDR3 amino acids: CASSPPTGANYGYTF. The CDR3 region has the DNA TGTGCCAGCTCACCACCGACGGGGGCTAACTATGGCTACACCTTC.

The CDR3, as DNA: TGTGCCAGCAGCTTAGTTTCGGCGGGAGCCCAGGAAGAGACCCAGTACTTC. It codes for CASSLVSAGAQEETQYF. The chain has TRBV5-6 and TRBJ2-5; 7 bases are a match to TRBD2. After removal of 2 bases from V and 3 bases from J, the junction contained 13 bases not matched to a gene. The CDR3 runs 17 residues. Germline V gene data show CDR1 as SGHDT and CDR2 as YYEEEE.

The V call is TRBV4-3, the J call TRBJ2-1; TRBD1 might be the D (5 bases). Germline V gene lookup returns CDR1 LGHNA and CDR2 YSLEER. The CDR3 covers 12 residues. Trimming took 2 bases from V and 7 from J, leaving 6 bases between them. The CDR3 sequence: CASSQYRNEQFF. CDR3 in DNA: TGCGCCAGCAGCCAATACAGGAATGAGCAGTTCTTC.

J is TRBJ2-7 and V is TRBV6-1, with D tentatively TRBD1 (6 bases). The V and J ends lost 2 bases and 4 bases respectively, with 15 bases between them. CDR1 and CDR2 from the germline V gene are MNHNS and SASEGT. CDR3 length: 15 residues. The CDR3 DNA follows: TGTGCCAGCAGTGAATTAATGGGACAAGGGTACGAGCAGTACTTC. Residues: CASSELMGQGYEQYF.

The J gene is TRBJ1-2, the V gene TRBV6-6; no definite D call. CDR1 and CDR2 (germline): MNHNY, SVGAGI (reference sequence). The V and J ends lost 2 bases and 4 bases respectively, with 17 bases between them. This CDR3 is built from 16 residues. CDR3 in amino acids: CASSYSGESLGYGYTF. CDR3 bases: TGTGCCAGCAGTTACAGTGGGGAGAGTTTGGGCTATGGCTACACCTTC.

The chain employs TRBV29-1 and TRBJ2-1; 7 bases line up with TRBD2. There are 11 residues in the CDR3. Per germline, CDR1 SQVTM and CDR2 ANQGSEA. With V trimmed by 5 bases and J by 7 bases, 2 bases remained unmatched. The DNA for the CDR3 is TGCAGCGTTCCGCGGGGGAATGAGCAGTTCTTC. It specifies CSVPRGNEQFF.

CDR3 amino acids: CASSLEQPNYGYTF. The CDR3, as DNA: TGTGCCAGCAGCTTGGAACAGCCCAACTATGGCTACACCTTC. V usage is TRBV5-4 and J usage is TRBJ1-2; no definite D call. CDR1 SGHNT and CDR2 YYREEE come from the germline V gene (reference sequence). The CDR3 runs to 14 residues. Trimming took 0 bases from V and 2 from J, leaving 8 bases between them.

The chain combines TRBV9 with TRBJ2-6, with 9 bases aligning to TRBD1. The CDR3 totals 15 residues. Germline V CDR1 and CDR2: SGDLS, YYNGEE. Losses at the gene ends were 4 bases for V and 2 bases for J; bases not matched to a gene: 1. CDR3 in amino acids: CASSRTGAGANVLTF. CDR3 DNA: TGTGCCAGCAGCCGGACAGGGGCTGGGGCCAACGTCCTGACTTTC. Supplemented by reference TRBV9 and TRBJ2-6, the full variable domain reads DSGVTQTPKHLITATGQRVTLRCSPRSGDLSVYWYQQSLDQGLQFLIQYYNGEERAKGNILERFSAQQFPDLHSELNLSSLELGDSALYFCASSRTGAGANVLTFGAGSRLTVL.

The rearrangement links TRBV11-2 to TRBJ2-1, with 7 positions matching TRBD2. The J segment lost 5 bases and the V segment lost 3 bases, leaving 10 bases of the junction unmatched. Germline CDR1 is SGHAT and CDR2 is FQNNGV. This CDR3 region has 16 residues. The CDR3 here is CASSFLLSGTHNEQFF. The DNA for the CDR3 is TGTGCCAGCAGCTTCCTCCTCAGCGGGACTCACAATGAGCAGTTCTTC.

The chain joins TRBV5-1 to TRBJ2-1; 9 bases are shared with TRBD1. The CDR3 covers 16 residues. V dropped 2 bases and J dropped 6; count of bases not matched to a gene: 9. The germline gives CDR1 SGHRS, CDR2 YFSETQ. CDR3 region: CASSFAGTGIRNEQFF. The DNA for the CDR3 is TGCGCCAGCAGCTTCGCCGGGACAGGGATCCGCAATGAGCAGTTCTTC.

J is TRBJ1-5 and V is TRBV6-6; no clear D gene. This CDR3 has 15 amino acids. CDR1 is MNHNY and CDR2 is SVGAGI in the germline V gene (reference sequence). Trimming stripped 5 bases from V and 4 bases from J, with 15 bases between. The CDR3 nucleotides are TGTGCCAGCAGTCAGTTCCCGAGTCGGAATCAGCCCCAGCATTTT. It specifies CASSQFPSRNQPQHF.

Concerning this clone: A read error may produce the germline difference seen at one junction end. The chain links TRBV5-1 to TRBJ2-7; 11 bases fit TRBD2. This CDR3 contains 13 residues. Germline CDR1 and CDR2: SGHRS and YFSETQ. The CDR3 here is CASSLNFGTSGDF. The CDR3 DNA reads as TGCGCCAGCAGCTTGAATTTCGGGACTAGCGGAGATTTC.

The rearrangement links TRBV7-9 to TRBJ2-7, with TRBD2 identical over 7 bases. Germline V gene data show CDR1 as SEHNR and CDR2 as FQNEAQ (reference sequence). Trimming took 0 bases from V and 5 from J; bases not matched to a gene: 7. CDR3 length: 15 amino acids. DNA for the CDR3: TGTGCCAGCAGCTTAGCTGGGGGGGTGGTCCACGAGCAGTACTTC. Translating gives CASSLAGGVVHEQYF.

The genes are TRBV15 and TRBJ2-1; D possibly corresponds to TRBD2 (5 bases). This CDR3 is 16 amino acids long. CDR1 LNHNV and CDR2 YYDKDF come from the germline V gene (reference sequence). The V end lost 1 base, the J end lost 4 bases, and 14 bases lay between the germline ends. CDR3 sequence: CATSRGTGVLYNEQFF. The CDR3 bases are TGTGCCACCAGCAGAGGGACCGGGGTCCTTTACAATGAGCAGTTCTTC.

The chain combines TRBV7-6 with TRBJ2-1; TRBD2 agrees at 10 bases. Per germline, CDR1 SGHVS and CDR2 FNYEAQ. The CDR3 is 14 residues long. V shed 8 bases, J shed 5 bases, and the junction held 6 bases outside the gene matches. CDR3 DNA: TGTGCCAGCCAAAGGCTAGCGGGGGACAATGAGCAGTTCTTC. This sequence encodes CASQRLAGDNEQFF. Complete variable domain (other parts from reference TRBV7-6 and TRBJ2-1): GAGVSQSPRYKVTKRGQDVALRCDPISGHVSLYWYRQALGQGPEFLTYFNYEAQQDKSGLPNDRFSAERPEGSISTLTIQRTEQRDSAMYRCASQRLAGDNEQFFGPGTRLTVL.

The gene calls are TRBV5-6 and TRBJ2-1, with 16 bases aligning to TRBD2. The J segment lost 2 bases and the V segment lost 6 bases, leaving 8 bases of the junction unmatched. The CDR3 has 18 residues. The germline V gene has CDR1 SGHDT and CDR2 YYEEEE. CDR3 nucleotide sequence: TGTGCCAGCACCCCGGGACTAGCGGGGGGGCGGACCTACAATGAGCAGTTCTTC. Its translation is CASTPGLAGGRTYNEQFF.

The chain links TRBV30 to TRBJ1-2, with 11 bases aligning to TRBD1. Germline values: CDR1 GTSNPN, CDR2 SVGIG (reference sequence). The CDR3 totals 14 residues. The V and J ends lost 3 bases and 9 bases, in that order; junction bases with no gene match: 9. The CDR3 region is CAWSETGQGVRYTF. In nucleotides, the CDR3 is TGTGCCTGGAGCGAAACGGGACAGGGGGTTCGCTACACCTTC.

The chain recombines TRBV10-3 with TRBJ2-5; 14 positions match TRBD2. The CDR3 extends over 16 amino acids. With 2 bases clipped from V and 4 bases from J, the junction kept 3 bases outside the gene matches. Germline V gene data show CDR1 as ENHRY and CDR2 as SYGVKD. This CDR3 reads CAISEPGTSGGETQYF. CDR3 nucleotides: TGTGCCATCAGTGAGCCTGGGACTAGCGGGGGAGAGACCCAGTACTTC.

The J gene is TRBJ2-5, the V gene TRBV4-1; 7 nucleotides align to TRBD1. V lost 4 bases and J lost 4; bases outside the gene matches: 9. The germline gives CDR1 MGHRA, CDR2 YSYEKL. The length of the CDR3 is 15 residues. The DNA for the CDR3 is TGCGCCAGCAGCCCGATCGACAGGGAAGGAGAGACCCAGTACTTC. This codes for CASSPIDREGETQYF.

J is TRBJ2-3 and V is TRBV29-1; D uncertain. Trimming removed 7 bases at V and 0 bases at J, with 11 bases between. Germline loops: CDR1 SQVTM, CDR2 ANQGSEA. This CDR3 is 13 amino acids long. The CDR3 DNA reads as TGCAGCGCTCAATCAACTAGCACAGATACGCAGTATTTT. Its translation: CSAQSTSTDTQYF.

The chain carries TRBV2 and TRBJ2-1, with D possibly being TRBD2 (6 bases). V was clipped by 4 bases and J by 2 bases, with 12 bases between them. Germline values: CDR1 SNHLY, CDR2 FYNNEI. The CDR3 has 15 residues. CDR3 sequence (DNA): TGTGCCAGCAGTGTGGGCAGGGAGGCCTACAATGAGCAGTTCTTC. This translates into CASSVGREAYNEQFF.

The chain has TRBV7-6 and TRBJ2-7, with 7 positions matching TRBD2. V trimming: 5 bases; J trimming: 0 bases; junction bases outside the gene matches: 7. Per the germline V gene, CDR1 is SGHVS and CDR2 is FNYEAQ. The CDR3 sequence is 15 residues long. The CDR3 DNA reads as TGTGCCAGCAGCCCGGCGCGGGGGAGCTCCTACGAGCAGTACTTC. This translates into CASSPARGSSYEQYF.